The rows below give T cell receptor beta chains drawn from one sample of a study of T cell responses to AZD1222 COVID-19 vaccine. Generated by immunoSEQ multiplex PCR, the TCRdb table keeps only in-frame clones and is missing some. This table holds 100,000 to 150,000 clones, about 90% found once. Sequenced material: peripheral blood, taken on day 0 of AZD1222 vaccination. The source is an adult in good health. Each CDR3 is given with its conserved first and last residue. D genes are given only for firm matches. Clone size is given for some rows only: seen once, a few or many times, or a class if the clone is expanded.

v_gene: TRBV4-2
j_gene: TRBJ1-1
len: 15
d_gene: .
abundance: .
CDR3nt: TGTGCCAGCAGCCAAGTCTCGGACGGGGCCCTTGAAGCTTTCTTT
CDR3aa: CASSQVSDGALEAFF

v_gene: TRBV10-3
j_gene: TRBJ2-7
len: 14
d_gene: TRBD1
abundance: .
CDR3nt: TGTGCCATCAGTGAAAAGGGGGACAGCTACGAGCAGTACTTC
CDR3aa: CAISEKGDSYEQYF

v_gene: TRBV5-1
j_gene: TRBJ1-5
len: 15
d_gene: .
abundance: .
CDR3nt: TGCGCCAGCAGCGCCGGACAGAATAGCAATCAGCCCCAGCATTTT
CDR3aa: CASSAGQNSNQPQHF

v_gene: TRBV9
j_gene: TRBJ1-3
len: 15
d_gene: .
abundance: .
CDR3nt: TGTGCCAGCAGCGCTCAAATCGCACCTGGAAACACCATATATTTT
CDR3aa: CASSAQIAPGNTIYF

v_gene: TRBV11-1
j_gene: TRBJ2-5
len: 14
d_gene: .
abundance: .
CDR3nt: TGTGCCAGCAGCTTACGCGGGGGCGGGGAGACCCAGTACTTC
CDR3aa: CASSLRGGGETQYF

v_gene: TRBV4-1
j_gene: TRBJ2-7
len: 15
d_gene: TRBD1
abundance: .
CDR3nt: TGCGCCAGCAGCACTCACAGGGGCGGGTCCTACGAGCAGTACTTC
CDR3aa: CASSTHRGGSYEQYF

v_gene: TRBV5-6
j_gene: TRBJ1-4
len: 14
d_gene: .
abundance: .
CDR3nt: TGTGCCAGCAGCTTGGAGACCTTTAATGAAAAACTGTTTTTT
CDR3aa: CASSLETFNEKLFF

v_gene: TRBV20-1
j_gene: TRBJ1-1
len: 11
d_gene: .
abundance: .
CDR3nt: TGCAGTGCTAGAAGTGAGCTGGGAGCTTTCTTT
CDR3aa: CSARSELGAFF

v_gene: TRBV6-5
j_gene: TRBJ1-2
len: 13
d_gene: .
abundance: .
CDR3nt: TGTGCCAGCAGGCTGGGTAGGGGGGATGGCTACACCTTC
CDR3aa: CASRLGRGDGYTF

v_gene: TRBV9
j_gene: TRBJ1-5
len: 14
d_gene: TRBD1
abundance: .
CDR3nt: TGTGCCAGCAGCGAGGCGGGACAGAATCAGCCCCAGCATTTT
CDR3aa: CASSEAGQNQPQHF

v_gene: TRBV19
j_gene: TRBJ1-1
len: 11
d_gene: .
abundance: .
CDR3nt: TGTGCCAGTAGTATTTCGCAGGTCGCTTTCTTT
CDR3aa: CASSISQVAFF

v_gene: TRBV28
j_gene: TRBJ2-5
len: 12
d_gene: .
abundance: .
CDR3nt: TGTGCCAGCAGACAGGGAGAAGAGACCCAGTACTTC
CDR3aa: CASRQGEETQYF

v_gene: TRBV20-1
j_gene: TRBJ1-2
len: 11
d_gene: TRBD1
abundance: .
CDR3nt: TGCAGTGCAGGGACAGCGAATGGCTACACCTTC
CDR3aa: CSAGTANGYTF

v_gene: TRBV28
j_gene: TRBJ2-7
len: 15
d_gene: .
abundance: .
CDR3nt: TGTGCCAGCAGTTTGCCAGGTGACCTCCCCTACGAGCAGTACTTC
CDR3aa: CASSLPGDLPYEQYF

v_gene: TRBV11-2
j_gene: TRBJ1-4
len: 14
d_gene: TRBD1
abundance: .
CDR3nt: TGTGCCAGCAGCTTGGGACAGTACAACGAAAAACTGTTTTTT
CDR3aa: CASSLGQYNEKLFF

v_gene: TRBV5-1
j_gene: TRBJ2-1
len: 15
d_gene: .
abundance: .
CDR3nt: TGCGCCAGCAGCTTGATATCAGGGGAGGGAAATGAGCAGTTCTTC
CDR3aa: CASSLISGEGNEQFF

v_gene: TRBV27
j_gene: TRBJ2-7
len: 12
d_gene: .
abundance: .
CDR3nt: TGTGCCAGCAGCCAGAAAACGGACGAGCAGTACTTC
CDR3aa: CASSQKTDEQYF

v_gene: TRBV5-8
j_gene: TRBJ2-1
len: 15
d_gene: TRBD1
abundance: .
CDR3nt: TGTGCCAGCAGCTTGTTCAGGGGGCGCGGGGATGAGCAGTTCTTC
CDR3aa: CASSLFRGRGDEQFF

v_gene: TRBV30
j_gene: TRBJ2-7
len: 14
d_gene: TRBD2
abundance: .
CDR3nt: TGTGCCTGGAGTGTAGGCGGGGGCTCCTACGAGCAGTACTTC
CDR3aa: CAWSVGGGSYEQYF

v_gene: TRBV25-1
j_gene: TRBJ1-2
len: 14
d_gene: .
abundance: .
CDR3nt: TGTGCCAGCAGTGAATCGACGGGGAAGTATGGCTACACCTTC
CDR3aa: CASSESTGKYGYTF

v_gene: TRBV3-1/TRBV3-2
j_gene: TRBJ2-5
len: 13
d_gene: .
abundance: .
CDR3nt: TGTGCCAGCAGCCAACAGGTGGAGGAGACCCAGTACTTC
CDR3aa: CASSQQVEETQYF

v_gene: TRBV4-3
j_gene: TRBJ1-6
len: 13
d_gene: .
abundance: few
CDR3nt: TGCGCCAGCAGGTCGCAGGATAATTCACCCCTCCACTTT
CDR3aa: CASRSQDNSPLHF

v_gene: TRBV9
j_gene: TRBJ2-7
len: 20
d_gene: TRBD1
abundance: once
CDR3nt: TGTGCCAGCAGCCCCGGCGGGGGACAGGGCCCATTAAGGATAGCCCACGAGCAGTACTTC
CDR3aa: CASSPGGGQGPLRIAHEQYF

v_gene: TRBV7-9
j_gene: TRBJ1-1
len: 18
d_gene: TRBD1
abundance: .
CDR3nt: TGTGCCAGCAGACCATGGGGCAGGGGGCTGAACCCGAACACTGAAGCTTTCTTT
CDR3aa: CASRPWGRGLNPNTEAFF

v_gene: TRBV10-3
j_gene: TRBJ2-7
len: 14
d_gene: TRBD1
abundance: .
CDR3nt: TGTGCCATCAGTCAGGGGGACAGGGTCCACGAGCAGTACTTC
CDR3aa: CAISQGDRVHEQYF

v_gene: TRBV4-2
j_gene: TRBJ2-7
len: 13
d_gene: .
abundance: .
CDR3nt: TGTGCCAGCAGCCATTCCTCCTGGAGCGAGCAGTACTTC
CDR3aa: CASSHSSWSEQYF

v_gene: TRBV7-6
j_gene: TRBJ2-3
len: 18
d_gene: TRBD2
abundance: .
CDR3nt: TGTGCCAGCAGCTTAATACTAGCGGGACCTCCTAGCACAGATACGCAGTATTTT
CDR3aa: CASSLILAGPPSTDTQYF

v_gene: TRBV18
j_gene: TRBJ1-1
len: 14
d_gene: TRBD1
abundance: .
CDR3nt: TGTGCCAGCTCGCAGGGGGCGCAGGCCACTGAAGCTTTCTTT
CDR3aa: CASSQGAQATEAFF

v_gene: TRBV4-1
j_gene: TRBJ2-5
len: 12
d_gene: .
abundance: .
CDR3nt: TGCGCCAGCAGCCAACCCCAAGAGACCCAGTACTTC
CDR3aa: CASSQPQETQYF

v_gene: TRBV27
j_gene: TRBJ1-1
len: 14
d_gene: .
abundance: .
CDR3nt: TGTGCCAGCACCCCTGGCTTGGTCAACACTGAAGCTTTCTTT
CDR3aa: CASTPGLVNTEAFF

v_gene: TRBV27
j_gene: TRBJ2-7
len: 13
d_gene: .
abundance: few
CDR3nt: TGTGCCAGCAGTTTGTCGGACTCCTACGAGCAGTACTTC
CDR3aa: CASSLSDSYEQYF

v_gene: TRBV21-1
j_gene: TRBJ2-7
len: 14
d_gene: .
abundance: .
CDR3nt: TGTGCCAGCAGCAACCAAGGCAGGGGCTACGAGCAGTACTTC
CDR3aa: CASSNQGRGYEQYF

v_gene: TRBV28
j_gene: TRBJ2-2
len: 19
d_gene: .
abundance: .
CDR3nt: TGTGCCAGCAGTTACAATAGATGGGATCGGGACAAGAACACCGGGGAGCTGTTTTTT
CDR3aa: CASSYNRWDRDKNTGELFF

v_gene: TRBV14
j_gene: TRBJ2-1
len: 17
d_gene: TRBD2
abundance: .
CDR3nt: TGTGCCAGCAGCCAAGTCCTACTAGCGGGGGGCCCTAATGAGCAGTTCTTC
CDR3aa: CASSQVLLAGGPNEQFF

v_gene: TRBV5-1
j_gene: TRBJ2-2
len: 16
d_gene: TRBD2
abundance: few
CDR3nt: TGCGCCAGCAGCGTGGGACTAGCGGGTAACACCGGGGAGCTGTTTTTT
CDR3aa: CASSVGLAGNTGELFF

v_gene: TRBV27
j_gene: TRBJ1-1
len: 15
d_gene: .
abundance: once
CDR3nt: TGTGCCAGCAGTTTATCGACCAGGGGCAACACTGAAGCTTTCTTT
CDR3aa: CASSLSTRGNTEAFF

v_gene: TRBV6-7
j_gene: TRBJ2-2
len: 18
d_gene: TRBD2
abundance: .
CDR3nt: TGTGCCAGCAGGCCCACCCCGGGACTAGCGGGAAGTCCCGGGGAGCTGTTTTTT
CDR3aa: CASRPTPGLAGSPGELFF

v_gene: TRBV15
j_gene: TRBJ2-7
len: 15
d_gene: TRBD2
abundance: .
CDR3nt: TGTGCCACAGCCGGGGGGAGCGGAAGCTCCTACGAGCAGTACTTC
CDR3aa: CATAGGSGSSYEQYF

v_gene: TRBV28
j_gene: TRBJ1-2
len: 14
d_gene: .
abundance: .
CDR3nt: TGTGCCAGCATCCCCCGACAGCCTAACTATGGCTACACCTTC
CDR3aa: CASIPRQPNYGYTF

v_gene: TRBV19
j_gene: TRBJ1-6
len: 13
d_gene: TRBD1
abundance: few
CDR3nt: TGTGCCAGTAGTACGAACAGGGGCTCACCCCTCCACTTT
CDR3aa: CASSTNRGSPLHF

v_gene: TRBV18
j_gene: TRBJ2-1
len: 15
d_gene: TRBD1
abundance: .
CDR3nt: TGTGCCAGCTCACCATTCTCGGGACAGGGCAATGAGCAGTTCTTC
CDR3aa: CASSPFSGQGNEQFF

v_gene: TRBV3-1/TRBV3-2
j_gene: TRBJ2-1
len: 11
d_gene: .
abundance: .
CDR3nt: TGTGCCAGCAGCCAAGTTTGGGAGCAGTTCTTC
CDR3aa: CASSQVWEQFF

v_gene: TRBV19
j_gene: TRBJ1-1
len: 14
d_gene: .
abundance: .
CDR3nt: TGTGCCAGTAGGCGAGGGAATATGAACACTGAAGCTTTCTTT
CDR3aa: CASRRGNMNTEAFF

v_gene: TRBV5-1
j_gene: TRBJ1-5
len: 13
d_gene: .
abundance: .
CDR3nt: TGCGCCAGCAGCTTGGACAGTAATCAGCCCCAGCATTTT
CDR3aa: CASSLDSNQPQHF

v_gene: TRBV13
j_gene: TRBJ1-1
len: 13
d_gene: .
abundance: .
CDR3nt: TGTGCCAGCAGCATGGGGCGGGGCAGATCAGCTTTCTTT
CDR3aa: CASSMGRGRSAFF

v_gene: TRBV5-4
j_gene: TRBJ2-1
len: 14
d_gene: .
abundance: .
CDR3nt: TGTGCCAGCAGCTTGAGACGGTACTACAATGAGCAGTTCTTC
CDR3aa: CASSLRRYYNEQFF

v_gene: TRBV6-4
j_gene: TRBJ2-1
len: 15
d_gene: TRBD2
abundance: .
CDR3nt: TGTGCCAGCAGTTTACTAGCGGGAGTGGGCAATGAGCAGTTCTTC
CDR3aa: CASSLLAGVGNEQFF

v_gene: TRBV6-5
j_gene: TRBJ2-1
len: 14
d_gene: .
abundance: once
CDR3nt: TGTGCCAGCAGCGGAGGGGGGCTTAGGGGTGAGCAGTTCTTC
CDR3aa: CASSGGGLRGEQFF

v_gene: TRBV27
j_gene: TRBJ2-7
len: 15
d_gene: TRBD2
abundance: .
CDR3nt: TGTGCCAGCCGGGAGGTGGCTAGCGGGACACACGAGCAGTACTTC
CDR3aa: CASREVASGTHEQYF

v_gene: TRBV12-3/TRBV12-4
j_gene: TRBJ1-1
len: 12
d_gene: .
abundance: .
CDR3nt: TGTGCCAGCGGGCACCGGGACACTGAAGCTTTCTTT
CDR3aa: CASGHRDTEAFF

v_gene: TRBV18
j_gene: TRBJ1-1
len: 16
d_gene: TRBD1
abundance: .
CDR3nt: TGTGCCAGCTCGCTGGGACAGGGGGCTTTCGGCACTGAAGCTTTCTTT
CDR3aa: CASSLGQGAFGTEAFF

v_gene: TRBV27
j_gene: TRBJ2-7
len: 14
d_gene: TRBD1
abundance: .
CDR3nt: TGTGCCAGCAGGATTGGACAGGGCGCCTACGAGCAGTACTTC
CDR3aa: CASRIGQGAYEQYF

v_gene: TRBV11-3
j_gene: TRBJ2-3
len: 17
d_gene: .
abundance: .
CDR3nt: TGTGCCAGCAGCTTAGGAGGAGGGCCCGTGGGCACAGATACGCAGTATTTT
CDR3aa: CASSLGGGPVGTDTQYF

v_gene: TRBV9
j_gene: TRBJ2-1
len: 18
d_gene: .
abundance: .
CDR3nt: TGTGCCAGCAGCAATTCTCCTACCGGGGCCAGCTCCTACAATGAGCAGTTCTTC
CDR3aa: CASSNSPTGASSYNEQFF